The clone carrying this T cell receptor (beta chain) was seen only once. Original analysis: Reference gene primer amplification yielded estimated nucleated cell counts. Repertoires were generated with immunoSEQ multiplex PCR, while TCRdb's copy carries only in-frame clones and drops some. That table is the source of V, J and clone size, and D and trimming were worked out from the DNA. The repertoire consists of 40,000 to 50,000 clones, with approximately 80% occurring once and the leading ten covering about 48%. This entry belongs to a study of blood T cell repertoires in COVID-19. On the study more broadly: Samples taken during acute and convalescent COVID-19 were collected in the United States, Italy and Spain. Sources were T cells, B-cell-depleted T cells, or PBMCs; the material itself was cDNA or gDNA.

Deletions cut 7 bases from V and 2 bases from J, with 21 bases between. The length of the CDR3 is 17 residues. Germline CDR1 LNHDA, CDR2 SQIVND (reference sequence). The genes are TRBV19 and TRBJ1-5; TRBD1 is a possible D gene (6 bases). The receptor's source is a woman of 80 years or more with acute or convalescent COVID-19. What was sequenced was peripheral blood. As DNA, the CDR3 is TGTGCCAGTACGTCCGGGACATCCCACCAGGGCAATCAGCCCCAGCATTTT. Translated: CASTSGTSHQGNQPQHF.